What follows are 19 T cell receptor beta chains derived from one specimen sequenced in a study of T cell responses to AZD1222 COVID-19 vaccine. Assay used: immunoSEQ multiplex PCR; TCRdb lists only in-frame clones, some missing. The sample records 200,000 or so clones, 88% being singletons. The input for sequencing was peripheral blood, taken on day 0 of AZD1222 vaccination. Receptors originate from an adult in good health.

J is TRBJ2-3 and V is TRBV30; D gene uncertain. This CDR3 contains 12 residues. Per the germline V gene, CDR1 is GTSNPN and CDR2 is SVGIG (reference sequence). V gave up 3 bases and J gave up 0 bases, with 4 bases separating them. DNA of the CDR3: TGTGCCTGGAGCCCCAGCACAGATACGCAGTATTTT. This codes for CAWSPSTDTQYF. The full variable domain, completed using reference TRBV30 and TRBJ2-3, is SQTIHQWPATLVQPVGSPLSLECTVEGTSNPNLYWYRQAAGRGLQLLFYSVGIGQISSEVPQNLSASRPQDRQFILSSKKLLLSDSGFYLCAWSPSTDTQYFGPGTRLTVL.

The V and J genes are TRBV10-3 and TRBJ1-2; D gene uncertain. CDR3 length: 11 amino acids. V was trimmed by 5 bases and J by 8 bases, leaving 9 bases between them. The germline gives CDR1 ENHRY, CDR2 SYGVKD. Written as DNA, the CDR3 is TGTGCCATCAGTCCCGGCAAAGGCTACACCTTC. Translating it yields CAISPGKGYTF.

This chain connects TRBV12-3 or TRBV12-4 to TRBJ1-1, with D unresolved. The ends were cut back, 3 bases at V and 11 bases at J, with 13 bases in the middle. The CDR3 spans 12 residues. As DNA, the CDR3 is TGTGCCAGCAGTTTTAACGGACGGGAGGCTTTCTTT. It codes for CASSFNGREAFF.

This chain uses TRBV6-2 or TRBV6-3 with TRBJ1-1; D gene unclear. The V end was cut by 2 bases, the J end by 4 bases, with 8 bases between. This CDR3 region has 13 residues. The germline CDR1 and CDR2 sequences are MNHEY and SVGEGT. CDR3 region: CASSYLVGTEAFF. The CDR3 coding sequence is TGTGCCAGCAGTTACCTGGTGGGCACTGAAGCTTTCTTT.

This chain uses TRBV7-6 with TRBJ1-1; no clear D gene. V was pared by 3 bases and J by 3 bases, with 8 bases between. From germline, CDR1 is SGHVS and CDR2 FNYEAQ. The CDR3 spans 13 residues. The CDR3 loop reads CASSLSGYTEAFF. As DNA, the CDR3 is TGTGCCAGCAGCTTGAGCGGTTACACTGAAGCTTTCTTT.

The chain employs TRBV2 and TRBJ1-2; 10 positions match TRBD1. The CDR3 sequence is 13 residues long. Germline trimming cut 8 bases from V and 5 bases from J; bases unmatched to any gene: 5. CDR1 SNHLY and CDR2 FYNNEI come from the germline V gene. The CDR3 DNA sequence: TGTGCCAGCTCCCGGGACAGGGGATATGGCTACACCTTC. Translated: CASSRDRGYGYTF.

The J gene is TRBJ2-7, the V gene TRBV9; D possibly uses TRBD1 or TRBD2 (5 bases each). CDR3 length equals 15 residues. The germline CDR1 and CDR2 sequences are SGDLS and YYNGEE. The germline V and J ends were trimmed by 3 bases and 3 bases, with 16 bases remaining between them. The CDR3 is CASSAGADSLYEQYF. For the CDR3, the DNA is TGTGCCAGCAGCGCCGGGGCCGACAGCCTCTACGAGCAGTACTTC.

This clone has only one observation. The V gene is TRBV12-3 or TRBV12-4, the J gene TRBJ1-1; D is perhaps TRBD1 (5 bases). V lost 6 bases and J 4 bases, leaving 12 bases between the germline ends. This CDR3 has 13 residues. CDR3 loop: CASSRRGSTEAFF. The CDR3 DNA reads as TGTGCCAGCAGCCGCCGGGGGAGCACTGAAGCTTTCTTT.

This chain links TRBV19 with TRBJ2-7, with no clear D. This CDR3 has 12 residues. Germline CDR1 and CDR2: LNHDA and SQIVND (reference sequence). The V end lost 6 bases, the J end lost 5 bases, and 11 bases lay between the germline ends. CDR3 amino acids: CASSRLKDEQYF. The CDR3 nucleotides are TGTGCCAGTAGCCGACTCAAGGACGAGCAGTACTTC.

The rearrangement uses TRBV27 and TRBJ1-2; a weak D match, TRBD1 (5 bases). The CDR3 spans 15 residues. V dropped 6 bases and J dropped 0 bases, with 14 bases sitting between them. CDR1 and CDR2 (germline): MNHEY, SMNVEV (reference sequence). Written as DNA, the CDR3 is TGTGCCAGCAGCCCCTCGGGGCTTGCTAACTATGGCTACACCTTC. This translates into CASSPSGLANYGYTF.

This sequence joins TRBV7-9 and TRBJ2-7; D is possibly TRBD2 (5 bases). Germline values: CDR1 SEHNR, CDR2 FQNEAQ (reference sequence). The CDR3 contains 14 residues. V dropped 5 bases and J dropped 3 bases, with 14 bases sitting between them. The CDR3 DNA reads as TGTGCCAGCAGCCCCCCGGACTGGTACTACGAGCAGTACTTC. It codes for CASSPPDWYYEQYF.

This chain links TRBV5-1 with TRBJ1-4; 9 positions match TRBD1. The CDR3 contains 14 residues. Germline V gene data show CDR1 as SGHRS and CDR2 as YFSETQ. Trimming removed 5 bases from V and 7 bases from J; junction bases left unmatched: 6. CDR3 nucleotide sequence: TGCGCCAGCAGTGAGGGGACAGGGAGTGAAAAACTGTTTTTT. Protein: CASSEGTGSEKLFF.

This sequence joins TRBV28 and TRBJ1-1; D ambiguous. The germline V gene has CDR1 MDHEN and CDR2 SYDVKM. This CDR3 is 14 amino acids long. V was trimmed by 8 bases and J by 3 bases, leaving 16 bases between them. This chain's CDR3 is CASATSRRHTEAFF. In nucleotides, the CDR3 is TGTGCCAGCGCTACGAGCCGGAGGCACACTGAAGCTTTCTTT. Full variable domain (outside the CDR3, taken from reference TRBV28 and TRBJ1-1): DVKVTQSSRYLVKRTGEKVFLECVQDMDHENMFWYRQDPGLGLRLIYFSYDVKMKEKGDIPEGYSVSREKKERFSLILESASTNQTSMYLCASATSRRHTEAFFGQGTRLTVV.

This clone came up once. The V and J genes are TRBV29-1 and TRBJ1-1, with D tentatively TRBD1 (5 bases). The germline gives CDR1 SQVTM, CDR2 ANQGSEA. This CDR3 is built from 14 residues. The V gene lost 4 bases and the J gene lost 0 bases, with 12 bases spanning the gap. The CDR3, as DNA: TGCAGCGTTGTAGTTCAGGGAATGAACACTGAAGCTTTCTTT. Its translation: CSVVVQGMNTEAFF.

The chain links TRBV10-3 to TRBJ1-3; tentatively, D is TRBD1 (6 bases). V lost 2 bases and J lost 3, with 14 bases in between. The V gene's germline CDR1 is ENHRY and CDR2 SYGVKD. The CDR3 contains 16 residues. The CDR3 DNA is TGTGCCATCAGTGAGGGGTACAGGGAGGATGGAAACACCATATATTTT. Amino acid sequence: CAISEGYREDGNTIYF.

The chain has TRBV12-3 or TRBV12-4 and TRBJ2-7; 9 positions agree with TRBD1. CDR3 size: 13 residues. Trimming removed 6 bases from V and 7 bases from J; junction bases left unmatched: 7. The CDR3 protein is CASRDTGGGEQYF. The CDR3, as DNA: TGTGCCAGCAGAGACACAGGGGGCGGGGAGCAGTACTTC.

DNA of the CDR3: TGTGCCAGCATGTTTCACATAGGACAGGGGGCTGTCTCCTATAATTCACCCCTCCACTTT. This translates into CASMFHIGQGAVSYNSPLHF. J is TRBJ1-6 and V is TRBV27, with 11 bases fitting TRBD1. In germline, CDR1 is MNHEY, CDR2 SMNVEV (reference sequence). The J segment lost 0 bases and the V segment lost 7 bases, leaving 14 bases of the junction unmatched. The CDR3 consists of 20 residues.

For the CDR3, the DNA is TGTGCCAGCAGTTTAGGGACAGGGGGCGCATCTGAAAAACTGTTTTTT. Its translation: CASSLGTGGASEKLFF. The genes are TRBV27 and TRBJ1-4; 12 bases are a match to TRBD1. The CDR3 is 16 amino acids. Unmatched junction bases numbered 5, after V lost 2 bases and J lost 7 bases. CDR1 MNHEY and CDR2 SMNVEV come from the germline V gene (reference sequence).

The CDR3 DNA reads TGTGCCAGCAACTCAGGGTTTGAAAAACTGTTTTTT. Encoded protein: CASNSGFEKLFF. The V call is TRBV11-2, the J call TRBJ1-4; tentatively, D is TRBD1 (5 bases). The CDR3 is made up of 12 amino acids. Germline loops: CDR1 SGHAT, CDR2 FQNNGV. With 7 bases removed from V and 7 bases from J, the gap between germline ends came to 10 bases. The complete variable domain, with remaining parts taken from reference TRBV11-2 and TRBJ1-4, reads EAGVAQSPRYKIIEKRQSVAFWCNPISGHATLYWYQQILGQGPKLLIQFQNNGVVDDSQLPKDRFSAERLKGVDSTLKIQPAKLEDSAVYLCASNSGFEKLFFGSGTQLSVL.